These 8 T cell receptor beta chains share one sample of origin, sequenced in a study of lymphopenia after photon versus proton radiotherapy. Only in-frame clones appear in the TCRdb table, and some are missing; sequencing was by immunoSEQ multiplex PCR. The sample shows roughly 40,000 clones, about 86% of them seen only once. The sequenced sample was peripheral blood, obtained from a patient treated with proton-based radiotherapy. Source of these receptors: an older woman with pancreatic cancer. Some clones in this sample may be carry-over from other donors' samples.

The V gene is TRBV6-4, the J gene TRBJ2-2, with D hard to call. V was clipped by 4 bases and J by 1 base, with 7 bases between them. CDR1 and CDR2 from the germline V gene are MRHNA and SNTAGT. CDR3 length equals 14 residues. CDR3 DNA: TGTGCCAGCAGTGGGACCCGGAACACCGGGGAGCTGTTTTTT. The encoded protein is CASSGTRNTGELFF.

The chain combines TRBV5-1 with TRBJ2-2; 7 nucleotides align to TRBD1. CDR1 and CDR2 from the germline V gene are SGHRS and YFSETQ. This CDR3 is 14 amino acids long. J was trimmed by 3 bases and V by 3 bases; bases with no gene match: 2. CDR3 sequence: CASSWGQYTGELFF. The CDR3 DNA sequence: TGCGCCAGCAGCTGGGGACAGTACACCGGGGAGCTGTTTTTT.

This clone is medium-sized within its sample. CDR3 sequence (DNA): TGTGCCAGTAGAAAGACAGGGGTGGCTAACTATGGCTACACCTTC. Amino acid sequence: CASRKTGVANYGYTF. V gene TRBV19 combines with J gene TRBJ1-2; the match to TRBD1 covers 8 bases. The CDR3 contains 15 residues. The V gene end was trimmed by 6 bases and the J gene end by 0 bases; junction bases not matched to a gene: 6. The germline gives CDR1 LNHDA, CDR2 SQIVND (reference sequence).

The chain has TRBV20-1 and TRBJ2-7; D not certain. This CDR3 has 11 amino acids. V shed 6 bases and J shed 2 bases, with 8 bases lying between them. Germline V lookup: CDR1 DFQATT, CDR2 SNEGSKA (reference sequence). The CDR3 spells CSATVAYEQYF. CDR3 bases: TGCAGTGCAACTGTAGCCTACGAGCAGTACTTC.

J is TRBJ1-2 and V is TRBV6-5; 8 nucleotides align to TRBD1. The V gene's germline CDR1 is MNHEY and CDR2 SVGAGI. Trimming took 4 bases from V and 3 from J; bases not matched to a gene: 7. The CDR3 has 15 amino acids. CDR3 in DNA: TGTGCCAGCAGTTCCCCCGGGACAGGAGACTATGGCTACACCTTC. Encoded protein: CASSSPGTGDYGYTF.

The gene calls are TRBV7-2 and TRBJ2-4; TRBD1 aligns across 9 bases. From germline, CDR1 is SGHTA and CDR2 FQGNSA. V was pared by 2 bases and J by 5 bases, with 7 bases of the junction left unmatched. The length of the CDR3 is 16 residues. The DNA for the CDR3 is TGTGCCAGCAGCTTAAGGACAGGGGAGGTTCAAAACATTCAGTACTTC. Encoded protein: CASSLRTGEVQNIQYF.

The J gene is TRBJ2-6, the V gene TRBV6-1; 8 bases map to TRBD1. With 4 bases clipped from V and 2 bases from J, the junction kept 4 bases outside the gene matches. CDR1 MNHNS and CDR2 SASEGT come from the germline V gene. This CDR3 comprises 16 residues. This CDR3 reads CASSVSTGAGANVLTF. The CDR3 nucleotides read TGTGCCAGCAGTGTATCGACAGGGGCTGGGGCCAACGTCCTGACTTTC.

There are a few counts of this clone. The V gene is TRBV4-1, the J gene TRBJ2-1, with 8 bases lining up with TRBD1. This CDR3 has 15 residues. Germline assignment: CDR1 MGHRA and CDR2 YSYEKL. Trimming took 4 bases from V and 4 from J; bases not matched to a gene: 6. The CDR3 reads CASSPWTGPYNEQFF. In DNA, the CDR3 is TGCGCCAGCAGCCCGTGGACAGGGCCTTACAATGAGCAGTTCTTC.